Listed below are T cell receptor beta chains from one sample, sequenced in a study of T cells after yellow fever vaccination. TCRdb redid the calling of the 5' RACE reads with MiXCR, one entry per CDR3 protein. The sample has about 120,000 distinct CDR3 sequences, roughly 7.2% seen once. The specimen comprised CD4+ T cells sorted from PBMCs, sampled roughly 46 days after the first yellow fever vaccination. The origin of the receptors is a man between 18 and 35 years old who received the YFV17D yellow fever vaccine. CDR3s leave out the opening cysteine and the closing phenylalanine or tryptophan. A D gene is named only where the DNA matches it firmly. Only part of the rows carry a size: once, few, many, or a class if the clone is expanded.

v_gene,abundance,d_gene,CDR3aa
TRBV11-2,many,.,ASSLYYPGYEQY
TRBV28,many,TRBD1,ASNKGAYQPQH
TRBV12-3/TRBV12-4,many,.,ASTQTGSYNEQF
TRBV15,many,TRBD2,ATSRGNSGLDEQF
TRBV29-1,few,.,SVVGLSPHIQY
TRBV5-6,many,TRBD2,ASSLLLAGGGWF
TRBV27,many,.,ASSLLGGPQH
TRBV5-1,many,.,ASSLAKGAGDTQY
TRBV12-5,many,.,ASGLDRTGELF
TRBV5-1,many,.,ASSLGLVYEQY
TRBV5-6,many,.,ASSTREVAAEAF
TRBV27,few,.,ASSLGFRGRANSPLH
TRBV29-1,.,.,SVMTVLNTEAF
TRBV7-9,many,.,ASSLSRFGTDTQY
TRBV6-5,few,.,ASAGNYGYT
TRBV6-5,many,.,ASTPDWGSRETQY
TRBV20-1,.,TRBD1,SARQGAVEKLF
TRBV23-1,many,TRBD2,ASSLPGLGTQY
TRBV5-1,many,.,ASSAGGAGELF
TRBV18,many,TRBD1,ASSPPGQINEKLF
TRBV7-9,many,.,ASSLLASRFS
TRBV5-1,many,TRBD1,ASSLAGQGDQPQH
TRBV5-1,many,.,ASSLFQGPSYEQY
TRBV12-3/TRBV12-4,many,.,ASTYAGVTPEAF
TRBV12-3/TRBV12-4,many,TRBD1,ASRGQGTGELF
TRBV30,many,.,AWSGQLNEKLF
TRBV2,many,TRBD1,ASSGRDRAQETQY
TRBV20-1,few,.,SASLGPWGTGELF
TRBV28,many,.,ASTITLADNGYT
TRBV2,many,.,ASRLDSSTDTQY
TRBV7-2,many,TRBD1,ASSIDRGPNYGYT
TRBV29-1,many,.,SVELFNAYNEQF
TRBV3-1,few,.,ASSPTHSFNQPQH
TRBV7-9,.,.,ASSLVSYGYT
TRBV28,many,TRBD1,ASRPGTGVKIQY
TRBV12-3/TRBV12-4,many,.,ASSFLQATETQY
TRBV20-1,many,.,SARDPLSGNQPQH
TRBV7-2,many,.,ASSPQSGGNQPQH
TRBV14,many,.,ASSHLIRDEFTEAF
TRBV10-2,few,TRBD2,ASTKSGLAGGHEQY
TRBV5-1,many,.,ASSLGQISTSYNEQF
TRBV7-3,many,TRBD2,ASSTRTSGGPTDTQY
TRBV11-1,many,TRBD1,ASSQTRELFGTGKSYEQY
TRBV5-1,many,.,ASSLVPNTEAF
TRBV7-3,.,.,ASSASWRGEQF
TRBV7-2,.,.,ASSLRSRSNNSPLH
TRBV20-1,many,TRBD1,SAPGQAANTGELF
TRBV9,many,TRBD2,ASSVGGGNEQY
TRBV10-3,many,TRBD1,APAGDRGRRDYGYT
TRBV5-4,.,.,ASSFGSYEQY
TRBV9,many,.,ASETRGTGELF
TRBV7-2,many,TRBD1,ASSPPGTGHIQY
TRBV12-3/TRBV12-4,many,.,ASSLWSGEQF
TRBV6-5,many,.,ASTTQGGEQY